This TCR beta chain originates from a study of identifying expanded T cells in peripheral blood (dated by TCRdb to between 2018 and 2020). For the wider study: Four technical replicates, made by sequencing separate aliquots from the same pool of genomic DNA, were compared pairwise.

What the research found in general, with its limitations: Both the number of clones called differentially abundant and the false-positive rate were significantly reduced by the beta-binomial model across all healthy-donor time intervals. Between technical replicates the binomial model flagged about 1.2 differentially abundant clones, whereas over about 2 weeks the binomial model flagged about 15 and over approximately four weeks around 20. The authors expected that biological variance in healthy repertoires might rise further over much longer intervals, such as months to years. For all healthy donors, the variance in clone template counts between two-week samples rose significantly as total template count increased.

During the collection period, no immune events, such as infections, were documented for the healthy donors. Healthy-donor blood repertoires served as a training cohort to calibrate time-dependent variance in a beta-binomial model of T-cell clone differential abundance. The training cohort included around 10 healthy donors, of whom 3 were female and 7 were male. The donors were between roughly 25 and 64 years old, with an average age of roughly 40 years. Whole blood from each healthy donor was obtained from a commercial supplier and was collected at three time points around 13 days apart. Genomic DNA was extracted from unsorted whole blood for immunosequencing. Trimming takes 1 base off V and 1 base off J; junction bases not matched to a gene: 1. The CDR3 numbers 15 residues from cysteine through phenylalanine. The CDR3 DNA has 45 bases and is translated from base 1. Taken from the germline V gene (reference sequence), the CDR1 and CDR2 loops are SGHNT and YYREEE.

In the case of this clone: Its cognate antigen has yet to be identified. No clone much larger than this one lies a single base away; base qualities are absent.

The immunoSEQ Assay, which uses bias-controlled multiplex PCR amplification of genomic DNA, was used to profile TCRbeta CDR3 regions. Turning to the authors' computational methods: The absolute abundance of each unique TCRbeta CDR3 region was quantified after sequences were collapsed and filtered. Two models were used to test differential abundance: a binomial model (Fisher-equivalent) and a beta-binomial model that adds time-dependent variance fitted from healthy donors. Clones with fewer than 5 combined templates were removed, and differential abundance was called for clones with a Benjamini-Hochberg FDR below 0.01. In the beta-binomial model, variance was expressed as a function of the total template count across the two samples, in the form v = (b*log(k)+a)^2. TCRdb mirrors the immuneACCESS table, restricted to in-frame sequences. Some clones are absent from its copies; in checked studies, under half trace to an unresolved V gene, and the reason for the others is unknown. The DNA gave D and trimming, while V, J and clone size come from that table. A total of roughly 78,000 clones appear in this sample, 85% to 90% of them only once. The biggest ten clones account for around 3.3% of the sample.

Sequenced: blood. The sequence came from a person aged 18-70 years in good health. The chain uses TRBV5-4 and TRBJ2-1; 8 nucleotides in the junction match TRBD2. At the DNA level, the sequence is TGTGCCAGCAGCTTGACTAGCGGATCCTACAATGAGCAGTTCTTC. Protein translation: CASSLTSGSYNEQFF.